This T cell receptor (beta chain) was observed in a study of lymphopenia after photon versus proton radiotherapy. Here immunoSEQ multiplex PCR was the method, and the copy in TCRdb shows in-frame clones only, minus some. This repertoire shows around 160,000 clones, 75% to 90% found once; its top ten account for roughly 4.7%. The CDR3 runs 15 residues. CDR1 MRHNA and CDR2 SNTAGT come from the germline V gene. The ends lost 5 bases at V and 2 bases at J; junction bases unmatched: 6. The TCR sequence derives from a man aged 45-65 years with gastric cancer. The material was peripheral blood, obtained from a patient treated with photon-based radiotherapy. The chain couples TRBV6-4 to TRBJ2-1, with TRBD1 identical over 7 bases. CDR3 sequence: CASSFGQAPYNEQFF. The CDR3 DNA follows: TGTGCCAGCAGTTTCGGACAGGCCCCCTACAATGAGCAGTTCTTC.